One sample yielded the 25 T cell receptor beta chains listed below, sequenced in a study of Graves' ophthalmopathy and Graves' hyperthyroidism. RNA transcripts served as template for amplifying TCR beta CDR3 sequences. HTBI-primed first-round RT-PCR preceded second-round multiplex PCR. MiXCR was run by TCRdb on the multiplex PCR reads, yielding one entry per CDR3 protein. The sample contains a few hundred thousand distinct CDR3 sequences, around 20% of which appear only once. Sequencing used peripheral blood. The receptors were gathered from a woman between 18 and 30 years old with Graves' ophthalmopathy.

The table lists this clonotype with many counts. J is TRBJ1-2 and V is TRBV30; TRBD1 might be the D (5 bases). Germline values: CDR1 GTSNPN, CDR2 SVGIG (reference sequence). The CDR3 has 13 residues. V was clipped by 0 bases and J by 4 bases, with 9 bases between them. CDR3 residues: CAWSVGGGYGYTF. In DNA, the CDR3 is TGTGCCTGGAGTGTGGGGGGAGGCTATGGCTACACCTTC.

This clonotype was seen repeatedly, ten times or more. The genes are TRBV7-2 and TRBJ1-2, with 7 bases lining up with TRBD1. The CDR3 runs to 14 residues. CDR1 and CDR2 from the germline V gene are SGHTA and FQGNSA. The trim removed 5 bases at V and 14 bases at J, leaving 17 bases unmatched. The CDR3 here is CASSRGTAGGLVTF. The CDR3 DNA reads TGTGCCAGCAGCCGGGGGACAGCCGGGGGACTTGTGACCTTC.

This clonotype was found many times. The chain is built from TRBV11-2 and TRBJ2-2, with 12 bases matching TRBD2. Unmatched junction bases numbered 8, after V lost 4 bases and J lost 2 bases. CDR1 is SGHAT, CDR2 FQNNGV, per germline. The CDR3 has 18 residues. The CDR3 DNA sequence: TGTGCCAGCAGCTCTCAGGCACTAGCGGGGGGCAACACCGGGGAGCTGTTTTTT. This encodes CASSSQALAGGNTGELFF. Filled out from reference TRBV11-2 and TRBJ2-2, the complete variable domain reads EAGVAQSPRYKIIEKRQSVAFWCNPISGHATLYWYQQILGQGPKLLIQFQNNGVVDDSQLPKDRFSAERLKGVDSTLKIQPAKLEDSAVYLCASSSQALAGGNTGELFFGEGSRLTVL.

In this sample, this clonotype turned up many times. The V call is TRBV15, the J call TRBJ2-7; 7 bases agree with TRBD1. Germline CDR1 is LNHNV and CDR2 is YYDKDF (reference sequence). The CDR3 has 16 residues. Germline trimming cut 0 bases from V and 3 bases from J; bases unmatched to any gene: 8. The DNA for the CDR3 is TGTGCCACCAGCAGAGATCTGGTACAGGGGTACTACGAGCAGTACTTC. This encodes CATSRDLVQGYYEQYF.

This rearrangement joins TRBV2 to TRBJ1-1; D is unresolved. The CDR3 extends over 13 amino acids. Trimming left V 4 bases short and J 7 bases short, with 13 bases between. The germline V gene encodes CDR1 SNHLY and CDR2 FYNNEI. CDR3 DNA sequence: TGTGCCAGCAGTGCGGGGAACCAAGGTGAAGCTTTCTTT. Its protein product is CASSAGNQGEAFF.

This clonotype was found many times. In this CDR3 the conserved last residue, phenylalanine or tryptophan, is missing, so a read error is likely. The DNA is left out, because the CDR3 cannot be placed on it with certainty; the CDR3 is given as TCRdb lists it. The chain employs TRBV27 and TRBJ1-5; the table calls TRBD1, which could not be checked here. From its first to its last residue, the CDR3 has 12 amino acids. CDR1 MNHEY and CDR2 SMNVEV come from the germline V gene (reference sequence). CDR3 amino acids: CASTPPGDDRHS.

This clonotype has a count of ten or more. The chain carries TRBV7-2 and TRBJ2-7; TRBD2 matches at 9 bases. The CDR3 is 15 residues long. J lost 4 bases, V lost 1 base, and 5 bases had no gene match. The germline V gene has CDR1 SGHTA and CDR2 FQGNSA. The CDR3 region is CASSLVLAGLYEQYF. CDR3 DNA sequence: TGTGCCAGCAGCTTAGTGCTAGCGGGATTGTACGAGCAGTACTTC.

Many counts were recorded for this clonotype. The chain joins TRBV3-1 to TRBJ2-7, with 10 bases fitting TRBD1. Germline V CDR1 and CDR2: LGHDT, YNNKEL (reference sequence). V lost 4 bases to trimming and J lost 5 bases; unmatched junction nucleotides: 5. CDR3 length: 14 amino acids. The CDR3 is CASSPGTGDDEQYF. CDR3 in DNA: TGTGCCAGCAGCCCAGGGACAGGGGACGACGAGCAGTACTTC.

In its sample, this clonotype was seen many times. The chain employs TRBV29-1 and TRBJ2-5, with 9 positions matching TRBD1. The V and J ends lost 7 bases and 4 bases, in that order; junction bases with no gene match: 10. The germline V gene has CDR1 SQVTM and CDR2 ANQGSEA. CDR3 length: 14 residues. The CDR3: CSAPGQGSRETQYF. In DNA form, the CDR3 reads TGCAGCGCTCCGGGACAGGGTTCTCGAGAGACCCAGTACTTC.

The rearrangement joins TRBV6-4 to TRBJ2-5; 9 bases map to TRBD1. V lost 4 bases and J lost 5; bases outside the gene matches: 5. CDR1 and CDR2 (germline): MRHNA, SNTAGT. The CDR3 extends over 14 amino acids. CDR3: CASSGTGAGETQYF. The CDR3 nucleotides are TGTGCCAGCAGTGGGACAGGGGCGGGGGAGACCCAGTACTTC.

This clonotype has just a few counts. This sequence joins TRBV6-5 and TRBJ1-5; tentatively, D is TRBD1 (6 bases). The CDR3 has 13 residues. Germline V gives CDR1 MNHEY, CDR2 SVGAGI. Trimming stripped 2 bases from V and 9 bases from J, with 11 bases between. The CDR3 nucleotides are TGTGCCAGCAGTTACGGGGGCAGTTGGCCCCAGCATTTT. Its translation: CASSYGGSWPQHF.

This clonotype was seen at least ten times. CDR3 in DNA: TGTGCCCCTCAGGGTGGGACGCAGTATTTT. Translated, it gives CAPQGGTQYF. The chain couples TRBV10-3 to TRBJ2-3; D perhaps matches TRBD1 (5 bases). Germline values: CDR1 ENHRY, CDR2 SYGVKD. This CDR3 comprises 10 residues. V was trimmed by 11 bases and J by 9 bases, leaving 12 bases between them.

This clonotype was seen ten or more times. The rearrangement uses TRBV6-1 and TRBJ2-2; the match to TRBD2 covers 11 bases. Germline V gene data show CDR1 as MNHNS and CDR2 as SASEGT. The CDR3 sequence is 15 residues long. V lost 6 bases to trimming and J lost 8 bases; unmatched junction nucleotides: 8. The CDR3 loop reads CASSGTSGSSGELFF. DNA for the CDR3: TGTGCCAGCAGCGGGACTAGCGGATCATCAGGGGAGCTGTTTTTT.

The V call is TRBV29-1, the J call TRBJ2-5, with TRBD1 identical over 7 bases. Germline values: CDR1 SQVTM, CDR2 ANQGSEA. CDR3 size: 12 residues. Trimming removed 7 bases from V and 1 base from J; junction bases left unmatched: 3. For the CDR3, the DNA is TGCAGCGCAGGGGGTTTCCAAGAGACCCAGTACTTC. Amino acids: CSAGGFQETQYF.

This clonotype has a count of ten or more. In DNA form, the CDR3 reads TGTGCCAGCAGCTCGTACGGGACCGGGGAGCTGTTTTTT. Translating gives CASSSYGTGELFF. The chain links TRBV7-6 to TRBJ2-2; D ambiguous. Per the germline V gene, CDR1 is SGHVS and CDR2 is FNYEAQ. The V end lost 4 bases, the J end lost 5 bases, and 8 bases lay between the germline ends. CDR3 length: 13 residues.

This clonotype appeared many times. The CDR3 protein is CASSQATGTSNQPQHF. CDR3 sequence (DNA): TGTGCCAGCAGCCAAGCAACAGGTACTAGCAATCAGCCCCAGCATTTT. This chain connects TRBV4-2 to TRBJ1-5, with D perhaps matching TRBD1 (5 bases). The germline V gene has CDR1 LGHNA and CDR2 YNFKEQ. This CDR3 contains 16 residues. Trimming stripped 1 base from V and 0 bases from J, with 10 bases between.

This clonotype was picked up many times. A much larger clone sits a single nucleotide away, making a read error possible. The rearrangement joins TRBV6-2 or TRBV6-3 to TRBJ2-7; D tentatively fits TRBD1 or TRBD2 (5 bases each). Trimming stripped 2 bases from V and 6 bases from J, with 11 bases between. Per the germline V gene, CDR1 is MNHEY and CDR2 is SVGEGT. The CDR3 is 13 amino acids. The CDR3 region is CASSYQGPCEQYF. For the CDR3, the DNA is TGTGCCAGCAGTTACCAGGGACCCTGCGAGCAGTACTTC.

The chain uses TRBV20-1 and TRBJ2-4, with D tentatively TRBD1 or TRBD2 (5 bases each). Germline CDR1 is DFQATT and CDR2 is SNEGSKA (reference sequence). Trimming removed 0 bases at V and 0 bases at J, with 12 bases between. The CDR3 has 16 residues. The CDR3 is CSARDGPGLAKNIQYF. The CDR3 DNA reads TGCAGTGCTAGAGATGGCCCGGGGCTAGCCAAAAACATTCAGTACTTC.

This clonotype was detected ten times or more. The chain couples TRBV28 to TRBJ2-7, with D perhaps assigned TRBD1 or TRBD2 (5 bases each). Per germline, CDR1 MDHEN and CDR2 SYDVKM. The ends were cut back, 4 bases at V and 4 bases at J, with 20 bases in the middle. The CDR3 is 16 residues long. CDR3 in amino acids: CASSSPVGAQGYEQYF. In DNA form, the CDR3 reads TGTGCCAGCAGTTCCCCGGTCGGGGCGCAGGGTTACGAGCAGTACTTC.

The rearrangement uses TRBV20-1 and TRBJ2-7; 7 positions agree with TRBD1. Per germline, CDR1 DFQATT and CDR2 SNEGSKA (reference sequence). The CDR3 sequence is 13 residues long. The V gene end was trimmed by 1 base and the J gene end by 7 bases; junction bases not matched to a gene: 7. The CDR3 protein is CSARVTGAGEQYF. The CDR3 DNA follows: TGCAGTGCTAGAGTCACAGGGGCAGGGGAGCAGTACTTC.

This clonotype was recorded many times. The chain joins TRBV2 to TRBJ2-7; D is ambiguous. V was cut by 4 bases and J by 2 bases, with 6 bases left in between. Germline assignment: CDR1 SNHLY and CDR2 FYNNEI. The CDR3 has 12 residues. The DNA for the CDR3 is TGTGCCAGCAGTGGACAAACCTACGAGCAGTACTTC. Amino acids: CASSGQTYEQYF.

The sample holds many counts of this clonotype. The chain recombines TRBV19 with TRBJ1-2, with no clear D. With 2 bases removed from V and 8 bases from J, the gap between germline ends came to 18 bases. This CDR3 contains 15 residues. Germline-derived CDR1 and CDR2 are LNHDA and SQIVND (reference sequence). The CDR3 nucleotides read TGTGCCAGTAGTATAACTAGGACGGCGGACGGCGGCTACACCTTC. It encodes CASSITRTADGGYTF.

This chain's CDR3 is CASSEVLAFYF. CDR3 nucleotides: TGTGCCAGCAGTGAAGTTTTGGCATTCTACTTC. The chain employs TRBV6-1 and TRBJ2-7; D unclear. The CDR3 consists of 11 residues. V lost 1 base to trimming and J lost 13 bases, with 11 bases between them. From germline, CDR1 is MNHNS and CDR2 SASEGT.

This clonotype came up many times. The V gene is TRBV6-2 or TRBV6-3, the J gene TRBJ2-7; 8 positions match TRBD2. Germline V gene sequence: CDR1 MNHEY, CDR2 SVGEGT. V lost 5 bases, J lost 1 base, and 7 bases stayed unmatched. This CDR3 is 15 amino acids long. The CDR3 loop is CASSRPTSGSYEQYF. CDR3 nucleotide sequence: TGTGCCAGCAGTCGCCCCACTAGCGGTTCCTACGAGCAGTACTTC.

The rearrangement joins TRBV5-1 to TRBJ2-4; no definite D call. With 4 bases removed from V and 9 bases from J, the gap between germline ends came to 14 bases. Germline CDR1 reads SGHRS; CDR2 reads YFSETQ. The CDR3 runs 13 residues. This CDR3 is CASSPLRFGIQYF. The CDR3 DNA follows: TGCGCCAGCAGCCCCCTGAGGTTTGGCATTCAGTACTTC.